This T cell receptor beta chain derives from a study of regulatory T cells in long-lasting Graves disease. The time point was: persistent/refractory GD, antithyroid drugs over 5 years with positive TRAb. PBMCs provided the RNA from which the TCR library was made. HTBI primers from iRepertoire and Arm-PCR of CDR3 regions yielded the TCR beta libraries. Via MiXCR, TCRdb re-called the multiplex PCR reads, giving one row per CDR3 protein. This table holds nearly 350,000 distinct CDR3 sequences, roughly a fifth found once. The clonotype was recovered from a female donor with Graves disease. The sample in question was peripheral blood mononuclear cells (PBMCs), obtained when the disease was refractory, from a patient treated with antithyroid drugs.

The CDR3 loop is CASPPPGQSNYGYTF. The DNA of the CDR3 is TGTGCCAGCCCCCCACCGGGACAGTCCAACTATGGCTACACCTTC. The rearrangement links TRBV7-9 to TRBJ1-2; 7 positions match TRBD1. V shed 8 bases, J shed 2 bases, and the junction held 11 bases outside the gene matches. CDR3 length: 15 amino acids. CDR1 is SEHNR, CDR2 FQNEAQ, per germline (reference sequence).